This T cell receptor (beta chain) was obtained from a study of beta chain features in type 1 diabetes. Across the study: In age, gender and cell yields, patients were similar to healthy donors.

Points on this clone: What it recognizes is unknown.

Every bit of the isolated RNA underwent reverse transcription, so sequencing read expressed TCRB transcripts. Repertoires were generated with immunoSEQ multiplex PCR, while TCRdb's copy carries only in-frame clones and drops some. Altogether about 160,000 clones are present, about 9.4% being singletons, with the ten largest covering 0.45% to 0.6%. Findings and limits, study-wide: In type 1 diabetes patients, VDJ junctions had fewer insertions; deletions at these junctions were more frequent. Researchers report that Type 1 diabetes patients had moderately but significantly shorter TCRB CDR3s across all four CD4+ subsets.

Sequencing was carried out using central memory CD4+ T cells from blood. The receptor was isolated from a man aged 25-40 years with type 1 diabetes.

CDR3 nucleotides: TGTGCCAGCAGCTTAGACTCCCCCCGGGGGACCCAGTACTTC. Its protein is CASSLDSPRGTQYF. The chain recombines TRBV11-2 with TRBJ2-5; TRBD2 is a possible D gene (5 bases). This CDR3 has 14 residues. Per the germline V gene, CDR1 is SGHAT and CDR2 is FQNNGV. Trimming pared 0 bases from V and 7 bases from J, leaving 12 bases between.